Following are 21 T cell receptor beta chains from one sample sequenced in a study of blood T cell repertoires in COVID-19. Measured with immunoSEQ multiplex PCR; TCRdb has only the in-frame clones, and not every one. The sample includes approximately 270,000 clones, approximately 90% of them seen just once. The specimen sequenced was peripheral blood. These receptors originate from a man aged 30 to 39 with acute or convalescent COVID-19.

V is TRBV9 and J is TRBJ2-3; no definite D call. The V end lost 0 bases, the J end lost 2 bases, and 7 bases lay between the germline ends. The CDR3 covers 14 residues. From germline, CDR1 is SGDLS and CDR2 YYNGEE. CDR3 DNA sequence: TGTGCCAGCAGCGTAGACGTCTACACAGATACGCAGTATTTT. Protein: CASSVDVYTDTQYF.

V gene TRBV11-1 combines with J gene TRBJ1-2; TRBD1 agrees at 7 bases. The CDR3 is 14 residues long. The ends lost 3 bases at V and 2 bases at J; junction bases unmatched: 3. Germline V lookup: CDR1 SGHAT, CDR2 FQDESV (reference sequence). The CDR3 DNA reads TGTGCCAGCAGCTTCGGGACAGAAAACTATGGCTACACCTTC. This codes for CASSFGTENYGYTF.

This sequence joins TRBV28 and TRBJ1-6; D uncertain. The CDR3 is made up of 15 amino acids. Germline V gene lookup returns CDR1 MDHEN and CDR2 SYDVKM. V was cut by 3 bases and J by 4 bases, with 10 bases left in between. CDR3 loop: CASSFGLPYNSPLHF. The CDR3 DNA follows: TGTGCCAGCAGTTTCGGTCTCCCGTATAATTCACCCCTCCACTTT.

This sequence joins TRBV30 and TRBJ2-4; weak D call: TRBD2 (6 bases). Looked up from germline, CDR1 is GTSNPN and CDR2 is SVGIG (reference sequence). The CDR3 sequence is 15 residues long. Trimming removed 0 bases at V and 0 bases at J, with 9 bases between. For the CDR3, the DNA is TGTGCCTGGAGTGTACCGGGGGTAGCCAAAAACATTCAGTACTTC. Translation gives CAWSVPGVAKNIQYF.

For the CDR3, the DNA is TGCAGCGTTGTGTTAGGGGCAGATAGCAATCAGCCCCAGCATTTT. Translating gives CSVVLGADSNQPQHF. This chain connects TRBV29-1 to TRBJ1-5, with D maybe TRBD1 (5 bases). The CDR3 is 15 amino acids. V lost 4 bases and J lost 0, with 13 bases in between. The V gene's germline CDR1 is SQVTM and CDR2 ANQGSEA. Using reference TRBV29-1 and TRBJ1-5 for the parts outside the CDR3, the full variable domain is SAVISQKPSRDICQRGTSLTIQCQVDSQVTMMFWYRQQPGQSLTLIATANQGSEATYESGFVIDKFPISRPNLTFSTLTVSNMSPEDSSIYLCSVVLGADSNQPQHFGDGTRLSIL.

This clone was seen a single time. The rearrangement links TRBV18 to TRBJ1-5; maybe TRBD1 (6 bases). V lost 5 bases, J lost 4 bases, and 9 bases lay in between. The CDR3 is 13 amino acids. Per the germline V gene, CDR1 is KGHSH and CDR2 is LQKENI. CDR3 protein: CASSGQRNQPQHF. The CDR3 bases are TGTGCCAGCTCAGGACAGAGAAATCAGCCCCAGCATTTT.

This clone appeared once. The V gene is TRBV19, the J gene TRBJ1-1, with TRBD1 matching 10 bases. This CDR3 contains 17 residues. CDR1 LNHDA and CDR2 SQIVND come from the germline V gene (reference sequence). The junction had 11 bases not matched to a gene; V was cut back by 7 bases and J by 0 bases. The CDR3 here is CASMGAGQGLMNTEAFF. As DNA, the CDR3 is TGTGCCAGTATGGGCGCGGGACAGGGGTTAATGAACACTGAAGCTTTCTTT.

V is TRBV3-1 (or the pseudogene TRBV3-2) and J is TRBJ2-7; TRBD2 matches at 9 bases. CDR1 and CDR2 (germline): LGHDT, YNNKEL (reference sequence). V shed 8 bases, J shed 4 bases, and the junction held 6 bases outside the gene matches. The CDR3 sequence is 13 residues long. CDR3 residues: CASEASGVYEQYF. In DNA form, the CDR3 reads TGTGCCAGCGAGGCTAGCGGGGTTTACGAGCAGTACTTC.

The chain is built from TRBV19 and TRBJ1-5; a possible D gene is TRBD1 (5 bases). Germline CDR1 is LNHDA and CDR2 is SQIVND (reference sequence). This CDR3 contains 14 residues. V lost 6 bases and J 4 bases, leaving 13 bases between the germline ends. In DNA form, the CDR3 reads TGTGCCAGTAGCCTAGGGGCCGGTAATCAGCCCCAGCATTTT. Its translation is CASSLGAGNQPQHF.

The chain is built from TRBV9 and TRBJ1-3; the D gene is possibly TRBD1 (5 bases). Trimming cost V 2 bases and J 6 bases, with 18 bases left between them. CDR1 is SGDLS, CDR2 YYNGEE, per germline. This CDR3 region has 16 residues. For the CDR3, the DNA is TGTGCCAGCAGCGTGGGCCCGGGGGAAAGCCTAAACACCATATATTTT. Protein: CASSVGPGESLNTIYF.

The genes are TRBV19 and TRBJ2-7, with 7 bases fitting TRBD1. The CDR3 covers 13 residues. Germline V gives CDR1 LNHDA, CDR2 SQIVND (reference sequence). With V trimmed by 6 bases and J by 4 bases, 6 bases remained unmatched. CDR3 loop: CASSVRDRYEQYF. CDR3 nucleotide sequence: TGTGCCAGTAGCGTCCGGGACAGATACGAGCAGTACTTC.

The CDR3 sequence is CASSQSRMNTEAFF. For the CDR3, the DNA is TGTGCCAGCAGCCAATCGAGGATGAACACTGAAGCTTTCTTT. V gene TRBV16 combines with J gene TRBJ1-1; no reliable D call. Germline assignment: CDR1 KGHSY and CDR2 FQNENV. The CDR3 is made up of 14 amino acids. The V and J ends lost 0 bases and 0 bases respectively, with 5 bases between them.

V is TRBV4-1 and J is TRBJ2-1, with D tentatively TRBD1 (5 bases). The V end lost 5 bases, the J end lost 5 bases, and 19 bases lay between the germline ends. The CDR3 has 16 amino acids. Germline lookup yields CDR1 MGHRA and CDR2 YSYEKL. CDR3 sequence (DNA): TGCGCCAGCAGCGATCAAGATAGGGGATCAGACAATGAGCAGTTCTTC. Its translation is CASSDQDRGSDNEQFF.

The chain joins TRBV28 to TRBJ2-1, with D possibly TRBD1 on 5 matching bases. Germline-derived CDR1 and CDR2 are MDHEN and SYDVKM. V dropped 2 bases and J dropped 9 bases, with 14 bases sitting between them. This CDR3 spans 14 amino acids. CDR3 region: CASSLGLQGTEQFF. CDR3 nucleotides: TGTGCCAGCAGTTTAGGGTTGCAGGGTACTGAGCAGTTCTTC.

Only a few counts were recorded for this clone. This chain joins TRBV5-1 and TRBJ2-7; D is ambiguous. The CDR3 has 12 amino acids. V was pared by 2 bases and J by 9 bases, with 12 bases between. CDR1 and CDR2 from the germline V gene are SGHRS and YFSETQ. CDR3 protein: CASSLERGVQYF. The CDR3 nucleotides are TGCGCCAGCAGCTTAGAGCGAGGAGTGCAGTACTTC.

This clone was detected only once. V usage is TRBV19 and J usage is TRBJ1-2; possible D gene TRBD1, 5 bases. Trimming left V 4 bases short and J 4 bases short, with 10 bases between. The germline V gene encodes CDR1 LNHDA and CDR2 SQIVND (reference sequence). The CDR3 runs to 13 residues. CDR3 region: CASSSQGSYGYTF. The DNA of the CDR3 is TGTGCCAGTAGTAGTCAGGGATCCTATGGCTACACCTTC.

The chain couples TRBV4-1 to TRBJ2-7, with 11 bases aligning to TRBD2. This CDR3 contains 16 residues. The V and J ends lost 2 bases and 0 bases, in that order; junction bases with no gene match: 3. Per germline, CDR1 MGHRA and CDR2 YSYEKL. Here the CDR3 reads CASSQLLAGASYEQYF. In DNA, the CDR3 is TGCGCCAGCAGCCAATTACTAGCGGGAGCCTCCTACGAGCAGTACTTC.

There are a few counts of this clone. This sequence joins TRBV3-1 (or the pseudogene TRBV3-2) and TRBJ1-1; tentative D call: TRBD1 (6 bases). With 4 bases removed from V and 5 bases from J, the gap between germline ends came to 14 bases. The length of the CDR3 is 14 residues. Germline values: CDR1 LGHDT, CDR2 YNNKEL (reference sequence). CDR3 nucleotide sequence: TGTGCCAGCAGCCCCTTACAGGGAAAAACTGAAGCTTTCTTT. It encodes CASSPLQGKTEAFF.

This chain joins TRBV11-2 and TRBJ1-1; a weak D match, TRBD1 (5 bases). The CDR3 spans 12 residues. Germline-derived CDR1 and CDR2 are SGHAT and FQNNGV. Trimming stripped 3 bases from V and 11 bases from J, with 13 bases between. Written as DNA, the CDR3 is TGTGCCAGCAGCTTGACCCCCGGGGGTGCTTTCTTT. Translated, it gives CASSLTPGGAFF.

This chain joins TRBV7-8 and TRBJ1-3, with D perhaps TRBD1 (5 bases). There are 16 residues in the CDR3. CDR1 SGHVS and CDR2 FQNEAQ come from the germline V gene. V was cut by 5 bases and J by 0 bases, with 14 bases left in between. CDR3 loop: CASSPRGTISGNTIYF. The CDR3 nucleotides read TGTGCCAGCAGCCCGCGGGGGACCATCTCTGGAAACACCATATATTTT.

The chain links TRBV6-1 to TRBJ2-7, with D tentatively TRBD2 (6 bases). V was shortened by 2 bases and J by 3 bases, with 17 bases between the two germline ends. This CDR3 is 16 amino acids long. Germline V gene lookup returns CDR1 MNHNS and CDR2 SASEGT. DNA of the CDR3: TGTGCCAGCAGTGAACGAGGGACCCGCGGGGTCTACGAGCAGTACTTC. Amino acid sequence: CASSERGTRGVYEQYF.